This TCR beta chain was captured by sequencing in a study of T cell responses to AZD1222 COVID-19 vaccine. Germline CDR1 reads GTSNPN; CDR2 reads SVGIG (reference sequence). The CDR3 is 16 amino acids. V lost 4 bases, J lost 2 bases, and 8 bases stayed unmatched. Sequenced by immunoSEQ multiplex PCR; TCRdb stores in-frame clones only, minus some. Among around 180,000 clones listed, about nine tenths were seen once. The sequencing here drew on peripheral blood, taken on day 0 of AZD1222 vaccination. This clonotype originated in an adult in good health. The J gene is TRBJ2-2, the V gene TRBV30; 9 bases line up with TRBD2. As DNA, the CDR3 is TGTGCCTGGATAGAGCGGGGGGCCCAAAACACCGGGGAGCTGTTTTTT. Its translation: CAWIERGAQNTGELFF.